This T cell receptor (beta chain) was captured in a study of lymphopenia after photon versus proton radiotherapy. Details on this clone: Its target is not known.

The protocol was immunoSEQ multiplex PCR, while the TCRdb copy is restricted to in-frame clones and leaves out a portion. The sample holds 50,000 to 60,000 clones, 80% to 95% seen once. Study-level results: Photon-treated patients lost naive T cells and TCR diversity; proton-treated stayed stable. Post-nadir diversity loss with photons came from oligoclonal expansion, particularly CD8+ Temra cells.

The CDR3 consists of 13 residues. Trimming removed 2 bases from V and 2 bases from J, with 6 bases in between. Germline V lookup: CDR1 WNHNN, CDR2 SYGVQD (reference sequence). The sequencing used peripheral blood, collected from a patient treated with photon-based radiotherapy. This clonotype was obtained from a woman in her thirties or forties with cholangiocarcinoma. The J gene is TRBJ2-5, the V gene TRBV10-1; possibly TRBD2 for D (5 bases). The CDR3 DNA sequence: TGCGCCAGCAGTGAGGGCGGGCAAGAGACCCAGTACTTC. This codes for CASSEGGQETQYF.